This passage covers 13 T cell receptor beta chains from one sample sequenced in a study of spatial heterogeneity in lung cancer. The time point here: sample taken at primary tumor resection. Study-wide points: One measure, the expanded intratumoral alpha and beta TCR count, tracked tumor mutation counts.

These receptors have no known antigen. Using its own MiXCR run on the 5' RACE reads, TCRdb lists one record per CDR3 protein. Of roughly 5,800 distinct CDR3 sequences listed, 13% to 15% were seen once; the top ten hold approximately 10%. This material consisted of lung tumor tissue, taken at surgery. These receptors came from a male donor with early-stage non-small cell lung cancer.

This clonotype has just one count. This chain links TRBV18 with TRBJ2-2, with D tentatively TRBD1 (5 bases). Trimming pared 6 bases from V and 4 bases from J, leaving 12 bases between. Germline V lookup: CDR1 KGHSH, CDR2 LQKENI. CDR3 length equals 14 residues. CDR3 sequence: CASSGRQSTGELFF. As DNA, the CDR3 is TGTGCCAGCTCGGGAAGACAGTCCACCGGGGAGCTGTTTTTT. The full variable domain, with the rest looked up from reference TRBV18 and TRBJ2-2, is NAGVMQNPRHLVRRRGQEARLRCSPMKGHSHVYWYRQLPEEGLKFMVYLQKENIIDESGMPKERFSAEFPKEGPSILRIQQVVRGDSAAYFCASSGRQSTGELFFGEGSRLTVL.

The chain couples TRBV20-1 to TRBJ1-1; 7 bases agree with TRBD1. The CDR3 totals 14 residues. V was clipped by 1 base and J by 4 bases; unmatched bases: 6. Germline CDR1 and CDR2: DFQATT and SNEGSKA (reference sequence). The CDR3 DNA is TGCAGTGCTAGAGCAACAGGGGCCGCCACTGAAGCTTTCTTT. Translating gives CSARATGAATEAFF.

The chain carries TRBV20-1 and TRBJ2-3, with 11 bases matching TRBD2. Germline V CDR1 and CDR2: DFQATT, SNEGSKA (reference sequence). The CDR3 loop spans 18 amino acids. The V segment lost 3 bases and the J segment 1 base; nucleotides outside the gene matches: 12. The CDR3 DNA sequence: TGCAGTGCTAGGGGGGGGACTAGCGGAAATCCCCGCACAGATACGCAGTATTTT. This codes for CSARGGTSGNPRTDTQYF.

In this sample, this clonotype turned up many times. The gene calls are TRBV6-2 or TRBV6-3 and TRBJ2-3, with D hard to call. Trimming pared 2 bases from V and 6 bases from J, leaving 9 bases between. Germline lookup yields CDR1 MNHEY and CDR2 SVGEGT. The CDR3 spans 13 residues. The CDR3 DNA reads TGTGCCAGCAGTTACAGTGGGGTGGATACGCAGTATTTT. It codes for CASSYSGVDTQYF.

By share, this clonotype ranks as medium-sized. The rearrangement uses TRBV9 and TRBJ2-2; the D gene could be TRBD1 or TRBD2 (5 bases each). This CDR3 has 16 residues. The V end lost 4 bases, the J end lost 2 bases, and 15 bases lay between the germline ends. The germline CDR1 and CDR2 sequences are SGDLS and YYNGEE. Here the CDR3 reads CASSRSLGANTGELFF. CDR3 bases: TGTGCCAGCAGCCGGAGCCTCGGGGCAAACACCGGGGAGCTGTTTTTT.

This sequence joins TRBV19 and TRBJ1-1; D gene uncertain. V lost 5 bases and J 7 bases, leaving 14 bases between the germline ends. The CDR3 is 13 residues long. Germline V gene data show CDR1 as LNHDA and CDR2 as SQIVND (reference sequence). The CDR3 DNA reads TGTGCCAGTAGTCAATCCGGCCGGCTTGAAGCTTTCTTT. Protein product: CASSQSGRLEAFF. The variable domain in full, completed from reference TRBV19 and TRBJ1-1, reads DGGITQSPKYLFRKEGQNVTLSCEQNLNHDAMYWYRQDPGQGLRLIYYSQIVNDFQKGDIAEGYSVSREKKESFPLTVTSAQKNPTAFYLCASSQSGRLEAFFGQGTRLTVV.

This clonotype is deemed medium-sized (0.01 to 0.1%). The gene calls are TRBV6-5 and TRBJ1-1, with 10 nucleotides matching TRBD1. J lost 11 bases, V lost 4 bases, and 4 bases had no gene match. The V gene's germline CDR1 is MNHEY and CDR2 SVGAGI. This CDR3 has 12 amino acids. CDR3 residues: CASSSGTGDAFF. CDR3 coding DNA: TGTGCCAGCAGTTCCGGGACAGGGGATGCTTTCTTT.

This clonotype was recorded many times. The chain combines TRBV12-3 or TRBV12-4 with TRBJ1-4; D not certain. V was shortened by 5 bases and J by 3 bases, with 13 bases between the two germline ends. The CDR3 is made up of 15 amino acids. In DNA form, the CDR3 reads TGTGCCAGCAGTCCCGTACTTGGTTCTAATGAAAAACTGTTTTTT. Translation: CASSPVLGSNEKLFF.

At least ten counts were recorded for this clonotype. This chain joins TRBV25-1 and TRBJ2-3, with a possible D match to TRBD2 (6 bases). This CDR3 has 14 amino acids. Germline-derived CDR1 and CDR2 are MGHDK and SYGVNS. Trimming left V 4 bases short and J 5 bases short, with 13 bases between. CDR3 sequence: CASSGTGVLDTQYF. In DNA, the CDR3 is TGTGCCAGCAGTGGAACGGGAGTCTTAGATACGCAGTATTTT.

About this clonotype: The DNA is left out, because the CDR3 cannot be placed on it with certainty; the CDR3 is given as TCRdb lists it. V is TRBV28 and J is TRBJ1-4; the table's TRBD1 call for D was not verified on the DNA. CDR1 is MDHEN, CDR2 SYDVKM, per germline. The CDR3 region is 15 residues in length, termini included. CDR3 amino acids: CASSLNPGGVKNCFF.

This clonotype came up many times. The J gene is TRBJ1-5, the V gene TRBV28; D unresolved. This CDR3 region has 16 residues. Germline lookup yields CDR1 MDHEN and CDR2 SYDVKM. The germline V and J ends were trimmed by 3 bases and 2 bases, with 14 bases remaining between them. The CDR3 protein is CASSLVGVPGNQPQHF. In DNA, the CDR3 is TGTGCCAGCAGTTTGGTTGGGGTACCGGGCAATCAGCCCCAGCATTTT.

This clonotype was found many times. The chain carries TRBV20-1 and TRBJ2-7, with 8 positions matching TRBD2. V was clipped by 3 bases and J by 0 bases; unmatched bases: 7. In germline, CDR1 is DFQATT, CDR2 SNEGSKA (reference sequence). The length of the CDR3 is 15 residues. DNA for the CDR3: TGCAGTGCTAGTCCCCGGACTAGCCTCTCCTACGAGCAGTACTTC. Amino acids: CSASPRTSLSYEQYF.

This clonotype was found once. The CDR3 DNA follows: TGCGCCAGCAGCTTCGCGGTCCAAGAGACCCAGTACTTC. This encodes CASSFAVQETQYF. This sequence joins TRBV5-1 and TRBJ2-5; D is undetermined. CDR1 and CDR2 (germline): SGHRS, YFSETQ. CDR3 length: 13 amino acids. V gave up 2 bases and J gave up 1 base, with 6 bases separating them. The full variable domain, with the rest looked up from reference TRBV5-1 and TRBJ2-5, is KAGVTQTPRYLIKTRGQQVTLSCSPISGHRSVSWYQQTPGQGLQFLFEYFSETQRNKGNFPGRFSGRQFSNSRSEMNVSTLELGDSALYLCASSFAVQETQYFGPGTRLLVL.